The 24 T cell receptor beta chains below come from one sample, sequenced in a study of CD8+ T cells in alopecia areata. RNA extraction was followed by reverse transcription into cDNA, which acted as the sequencing template. This table comes from immunoSEQ multiplex PCR, and its TCRdb copy is limited to in-frame clones, with some not included. The table includes 95,000 to 120,000 clones, 45% to 60% detected once. Input material: NKG2D-low CD8+ T cells sorted from blood. These receptors were taken from a human donor with alopecia areata.

The J gene is TRBJ2-7, the V gene TRBV5-6, with 13 bases lining up with TRBD2. After removal of 4 bases from V and 3 bases from J, the junction contained 10 bases not matched to a gene. CDR1 and CDR2 (germline): SGHDT, YYEEEE. The CDR3 runs to 17 residues. The CDR3 sequence: CASSHGLAGASFYEQYF. The CDR3 coding sequence is TGTGCCAGCAGCCACGGACTAGCGGGAGCCTCGTTCTACGAGCAGTACTTC.

This clone was counted a few times. The V and J genes are TRBV29-1 and TRBJ2-3; 7 bases are shared with TRBD2. V shed 1 base and J 3 bases; nucleotides not matched to a gene: 16. CDR1 SQVTM and CDR2 ANQGSEA come from the germline V gene. The CDR3 loop spans 18 amino acids. Here the CDR3 DNA reads TGCAGCGTTGAAGGGGTACTGTACAGCGGGATTGGAACAGATACGCAGTATTTT. It translates to CSVEGVLYSGIGTDTQYF.

The chain links TRBV2 to TRBJ2-1; no clear D gene. Trimming removed 6 bases from V and 4 bases from J, with 7 bases in between. This CDR3 contains 12 residues. Germline CDR1 SNHLY, CDR2 FYNNEI. The CDR3 sequence: CASRGSYNEQFF. The CDR3 DNA is TGTGCCAGCAGGGGGTCGTACAATGAGCAGTTCTTC.

V and J are TRBV19 and TRBJ1-2, with a possible D match to TRBD1 (5 bases). CDR3 size: 12 residues. V shed 6 bases and J shed 5 bases, with 10 bases lying between them. CDR1 and CDR2 (germline): LNHDA, SQIVND (reference sequence). This CDR3 is CASRGLGYGYTF. CDR3 nucleotides: TGTGCCAGTAGGGGACTGGGGTATGGCTACACCTTC.

The chain recombines TRBV2 with TRBJ1-5; 7 bases line up with TRBD1. This CDR3 is built from 15 residues. The germline CDR1 and CDR2 sequences are SNHLY and FYNNEI. J gave up 0 bases and V 8 bases, and 7 bases lay outside the gene matches. CDR3 coding DNA: TGTGCCAGCCAAGGGCAGGGGGTTAGCAATCAGCCCCAGCATTTT. This encodes CASQGQGVSNQPQHF.

Written as DNA, the CDR3 is TGTGCCAGCAGCGCCGGGACACCCTACGAGCAGTACTTC. It encodes CASSAGTPYEQYF. V is TRBV11-2 and J is TRBJ2-7; the D gene is possibly TRBD1 (6 bases). Germline CDR1 SGHAT, CDR2 FQNNGV. The CDR3 extends over 13 amino acids. Trimming removed 5 bases from V and 2 bases from J, with 10 bases in between.

V gene TRBV2 combines with J gene TRBJ1-1; D gene ambiguous. With 6 bases removed from V and 1 base from J, the gap between germline ends came to 15 bases. The CDR3 sequence is 15 residues long. Per germline, CDR1 SNHLY and CDR2 FYNNEI. The CDR3 nucleotides read TGTGCCAGCAGGGGAGTTCAGGTTGAGAACACTGAAGCTTTCTTT. This codes for CASRGVQVENTEAFF. Looking up the rest from reference TRBV2 and TRBJ1-1 gives the full variable domain: EPEVTQTPSHQVTQMGQEVILRCVPISNHLYFYWYRQILGQKVEFLVSFYNNEISEKSEIFDDQFSVERPDGSNFTLKIRSTKLEDSAMYFCASRGVQVENTEAFFGQGTRLTVV.

The genes are TRBV9 and TRBJ2-7; D unclear. V lost 4 bases, J lost 7 bases, and 12 bases lay in between. CDR3 length equals 12 residues. Germline assignment: CDR1 SGDLS and CDR2 YYNGEE. The CDR3 here is CASSYSGREQYF. DNA for the CDR3: TGTGCCAGCAGCTATTCCGGTAGGGAGCAGTACTTC.

This CDR3 reads CATSRRPTGFLESVVDEQFF. In DNA form, the CDR3 reads TGTGCCACCAGCCGACGACCTACAGGGTTTCTCGAATCGGTCGTCGATGAGCAGTTCTTC. The chain employs TRBV15 and TRBJ2-1, with D possibly matching TRBD1 (6 bases). The CDR3 totals 20 residues. V lost 5 bases and J 8 bases, leaving 34 bases between the germline ends. CDR1 is LNHNV and CDR2 is YYDKDF in the germline V gene (reference sequence).

J is TRBJ2-1 and V is TRBV27; the D gene is possibly TRBD1 (6 bases). Germline V gene data show CDR1 as MNHEY and CDR2 as SMNVEV (reference sequence). V was trimmed by 2 bases and J by 6 bases, leaving 11 bases between them. This CDR3 contains 14 residues. The CDR3 sequence is CASSLKAGVNEQFF. DNA for the CDR3: TGTGCCAGCAGTTTAAAGGCAGGGGTCAATGAGCAGTTCTTC.

This chain joins TRBV5-6 and TRBJ2-1; D gene uncertain. Per the germline V gene, CDR1 is SGHDT and CDR2 is YYEEEE. The CDR3 has 12 amino acids. Trimming left V 4 bases short and J 5 bases short, with 7 bases between. The CDR3 is CASSTGHNEQFF. The CDR3 nucleotides are TGTGCCAGCAGCACCGGACACAATGAGCAGTTCTTC.

The V and J genes are TRBV28 and TRBJ2-7; D not resolved. V lost 1 base and J 5 bases, leaving 12 bases between the germline ends. The CDR3 contains 14 residues. Germline V gives CDR1 MDHEN, CDR2 SYDVKM. The DNA for the CDR3 is TGTGCCAGCAGTTTATACCAAGGACCAGACGAGCAGTACTTC. Translating gives CASSLYQGPDEQYF.

The V call is TRBV6-6, the J call TRBJ2-5, with unresolved D. The ends were cut back, 7 bases at V and 3 bases at J, with 9 bases in the middle. This CDR3 region has 12 residues. Germline loops: CDR1 MNHNY, CDR2 SVGAGI (reference sequence). The CDR3: CASTITEETQYF. The CDR3 nucleotides are TGTGCCAGCACCATTACTGAAGAGACCCAGTACTTC.

The chain joins TRBV7-9 to TRBJ2-5; 13 bases align to TRBD2. V was pared by 5 bases and J by 0 bases, with 6 bases of the junction left unmatched. There are 17 residues in the CDR3. CDR1 is SEHNR and CDR2 is FQNEAQ in the germline V gene (reference sequence). CDR3 loop: CASSPGTSGEYQETQYF. As DNA, the CDR3 is TGTGCCAGCAGCCCCGGGACTAGCGGGGAGTACCAAGAGACCCAGTACTTC. Filled out from reference TRBV7-9 and TRBJ2-5, the complete variable domain reads DTGVSQNPRHKITKRGQNVTFRCDPISEHNRLYWYRQTLGQGPEFLTYFQNEAQLEKSRLLSDRFSAERPKGSFSTLEIQRTEQGDSAMYLCASSPGTSGEYQETQYFGPGTRLLVL.

J is TRBJ2-1 and V is TRBV2, with a weak D call TRBD2 (6 bases). Trimming took 4 bases from V and 2 from J, leaving 21 bases between them. This CDR3 is 18 amino acids long. CDR1 and CDR2 (germline): SNHLY, FYNNEI. The CDR3 sequence is CASSGGTSGLVPYNEQFF. CDR3 sequence (DNA): TGTGCCAGCAGTGGAGGAACCTCGGGACTGGTGCCCTACAATGAGCAGTTCTTC.

J is TRBJ2-1 and V is TRBV7-8, with 8 positions matching TRBD2. With V trimmed by 1 base and J by 12 bases, 5 bases remained unmatched. The CDR3 runs to 13 residues. The germline CDR1 and CDR2 sequences are SGHVS and FQNEAQ. The DNA for the CDR3 is TGTGCCAGCAGCTTAGTTTTTCGGGAGGGGCAGTTCTTC. Translating gives CASSLVFREGQFF.

V is TRBV5-1 and J is TRBJ2-4; D possibly corresponds to TRBD2 (6 bases). Germline CDR1 and CDR2: SGHRS and YFSETQ. V gave up 4 bases and J gave up 8 bases, with 13 bases separating them. The CDR3 sequence is 13 residues long. The CDR3 sequence is CASSPTSTDIQYF. CDR3 in DNA: TGCGCCAGCAGCCCGACTAGTACGGACATTCAGTACTTC.

The rearrangement links TRBV7-2 to TRBJ1-1, with TRBD1 matching over 8 bases. The CDR3 length is 14 residues. J gave up 6 bases and V 7 bases, and 10 bases lay outside the gene matches. Germline values: CDR1 SGHTA, CDR2 FQGNSA. The CDR3: CASTAYQGAAEAFF. The CDR3 bases are TGTGCCAGCACAGCTTACCAGGGGGCGGCTGAAGCTTTCTTT.

This chain joins TRBV29-1 and TRBJ2-3; TRBD1 agrees at 7 bases. V lost 4 bases and J lost 4; bases outside the gene matches: 5. The CDR3 contains 13 residues. The germline V gene has CDR1 SQVTM and CDR2 ANQGSEA. The CDR3: CSVVIDRADTQYF. CDR3 nucleotide sequence: TGCAGCGTTGTAATAGACAGGGCAGATACGCAGTATTTT.

V usage is TRBV5-4 and J usage is TRBJ2-1; the match to TRBD2 covers 10 bases. Germline CDR1 and CDR2: SGHNT and YYREEE (reference sequence). The length of the CDR3 is 17 residues. Germline trimming cut 3 bases from V and 7 bases from J; bases unmatched to any gene: 13. CDR3 protein: CASSWTSSGRPTNEQFF. CDR3 nucleotides: TGTGCCAGCAGCTGGACGAGTAGCGGGAGGCCCACAAATGAGCAGTTCTTC.

This sequence joins TRBV4-2 and TRBJ2-7, with a tentative D call TRBD1 (6 bases). CDR3 length equals 15 residues. Trimming cost V 4 bases and J 2 bases, with 15 bases left between them. From germline, CDR1 is LGHNA and CDR2 YNFKEQ. The CDR3 loop reads CASSPDDTGTYEQYF. DNA of the CDR3: TGTGCCAGCAGCCCAGACGATACAGGGACCTACGAGCAGTACTTC.

The genes are TRBV7-2 and TRBJ1-1; D uncertain. The germline V gene encodes CDR1 SGHTA and CDR2 FQGNSA. V lost 1 base, J lost 7 bases, and 13 bases lay in between. This CDR3 has 14 residues. CDR3 amino acids: CASSLVPGSLEAFF. The DNA for the CDR3 is TGTGCCAGCAGCTTAGTTCCGGGCAGCCTTGAAGCTTTCTTT.

V and J are TRBV25-1 and TRBJ2-5; 7 bases line up with TRBD1. V gave up 8 bases and J gave up 1 base; unmatched junction bases: 1. There are 12 residues in the CDR3. Germline loops: CDR1 MGHDK, CDR2 SYGVNS. In DNA form, the CDR3 reads TGTGCCAGCGGACAGGTCCAAGAGACCCAGTACTTC. It translates to CASGQVQETQYF. The whole variable domain, remainder taken from reference TRBV25-1 and TRBJ2-5, is EADIYQTPRYLVIGTGKKITLECSQTMGHDKMYWYQQDPGMELHLIHYSYGVNSTEKGDLSSESTVSRIRTEHFPLTLESARPSHTSQYLCASGQVQETQYFGPGTRLLVL.

This clone was picked up a small number of times. This chain uses TRBV5-1 with TRBJ1-1; TRBD1 might be the D (6 bases). CDR3 size: 14 residues. Trimming left V 4 bases short and J 7 bases short, with 17 bases between. The germline CDR1 and CDR2 sequences are SGHRS and YFSETQ. The CDR3 reads CASSDTGRGVEAFF. Written as DNA, the CDR3 is TGCGCCAGCAGCGACACAGGGAGAGGGGTTGAAGCTTTCTTT.